The clone carrying this T cell receptor beta chain was picked up one time. What it binds is not known. This entry is derived from a study of memory CD4+ T cells and cytomegalovirus serostatus. Findings and caveats of the study: Of under 200 reported CMV TCRbeta sequences, roughly 67 were found in memory CD4+ repertoires.

The sort gate was single viable CD3+CD4+CD8-CD45RO+ cells for memory CD4+ T cells. Sequenced by immunoSEQ multiplex PCR; TCRdb stores in-frame clones only, minus some. The sample holds 48,000 or so clones, more than 70% seen once. The sample was memory CD4+ T cells from blood. The sequence derives from an adult in good health and CMV-seronegative.

The DNA for the CDR3 is TGTGCCAGCAGCCGCTGGACTAGCGGGGGGGCTAACACCGGGGAGCTGTTTTTT. Residues: CASSRWTSGGANTGELFF. V usage is TRBV7-6 and J usage is TRBJ2-2, with 15 bases matching TRBD2. Losses at the gene ends were 5 bases for V and 2 bases for J; bases not matched to a gene: 6. Germline loops: CDR1 SGHVS, CDR2 FNYEAQ. The CDR3 has 18 amino acids. Drawing the rest from reference TRBV7-6 and TRBJ2-2, the complete variable domain is GAGVSQSPRYKVTKRGQDVALRCDPISGHVSLYWYRQALGQGPEFLTYFNYEAQQDKSGLPNDRFSAERPEGSISTLTIQRTEQRDSAMYRCASSRWTSGGANTGELFFGEGSRLTVL.